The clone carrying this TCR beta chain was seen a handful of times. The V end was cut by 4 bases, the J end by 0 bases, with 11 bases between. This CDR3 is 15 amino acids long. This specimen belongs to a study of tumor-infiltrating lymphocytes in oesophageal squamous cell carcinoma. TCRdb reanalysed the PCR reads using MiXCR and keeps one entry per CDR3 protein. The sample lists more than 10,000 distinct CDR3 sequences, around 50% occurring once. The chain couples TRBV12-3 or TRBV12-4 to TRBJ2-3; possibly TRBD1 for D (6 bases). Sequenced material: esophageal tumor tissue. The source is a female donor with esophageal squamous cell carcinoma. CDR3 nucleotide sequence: TGTGCCAGCAGTTCCGGGACATTAAGCACAGATACGCAGTATTTT. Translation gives CASSSGTLSTDTQYF.